These 12 T cell receptor beta chains originate from one sample sequenced in a study of CD8 T cells in Susac syndrome. RNA, at about 0.45 to 1 ug, was reverse transcribed with random hexamers. TCRdb fed the immunoSEQ multiplex PCR reads into MiXCR, producing one record per CDR3 protein. Counted here are over 95,000 distinct CDR3 sequences, over 90% occurring once; the ten biggest clones make up around 0.15%. Material: CD4+ T cells from PBMCs. Receptor source: a human donor in good health.

This sequence joins TRBV3-1 and TRBJ1-1; 9 bases fit TRBD1. The CDR3 runs 16 residues. Germline lookup yields CDR1 LGHDT and CDR2 YNNKEL (reference sequence). After removal of 3 bases from V and 5 bases from J, the junction contained 10 bases not matched to a gene. The CDR3 DNA follows: TGTGCCAGCAGCCAGGTGCGGGACAGGGTAAAAACTGAAGCTTTCTTT. This encodes CASSQVRDRVKTEAFF.

CDR3 in amino acids: CASSSGQRTFSGANVLTF. CDR3 DNA: TGCGCCAGCAGCTCGGGACAGAGAACGTTTTCTGGGGCCAACGTCCTGACTTTC. The chain combines TRBV5-1 with TRBJ2-6; 7 positions match TRBD1. J gave up 1 base and V 3 bases, and 10 bases lay outside the gene matches. There are 18 residues in the CDR3. Germline V gene lookup returns CDR1 SGHRS and CDR2 YFSETQ.

The chain is built from TRBV10-3 and TRBJ2-5; TRBD2 agrees at 9 bases. Germline V gene data show CDR1 as ENHRY and CDR2 as SYGVKD. Trimming took 3 bases from V and 1 from J; bases not matched to a gene: 3. The CDR3 is made up of 15 amino acids. CDR3 protein: CAISDMTSGQETQYF. The CDR3 nucleotides read TGTGCCATCAGTGACATGACTAGCGGCCAAGAGACCCAGTACTTC.

The gene calls are TRBV12-3 or TRBV12-4 and TRBJ2-2; the D call may be TRBD1 or TRBD2 (5 bases each). V lost 8 bases and J 3 bases, leaving 13 bases between the germline ends. There are 14 residues in the CDR3. DNA for the CDR3: TGTGCCAGCGGCCGGGGCCCCCACACCGGGGAGCTGTTTTTT. It yields the protein CASGRGPHTGELFF.

The chain is built from TRBV5-4 and TRBJ2-1; 10 bases match TRBD1. The length of the CDR3 is 14 residues. The V gene's germline CDR1 is SGHNT and CDR2 YYREEE (reference sequence). With 4 bases clipped from V and 8 bases from J, the junction kept 6 bases outside the gene matches. The CDR3 nucleotides are TGTGCCAGCAGCCAAATGACAGGGGGCTATGAGCAGTTCTTC. It yields the protein CASSQMTGGYEQFF.

The J gene is TRBJ1-5, the V gene TRBV2; D is ambiguous. V was clipped by 4 bases and J by 0 bases, with 10 bases between them. The CDR3 extends over 15 amino acids. Germline loops: CDR1 SNHLY, CDR2 FYNNEI. For the CDR3, the DNA is TGTGCCAGCAGTGTTCAGCAGTATAGCAATCAGCCCCAGCATTTT. This translates into CASSVQQYSNQPQHF.

V and J are TRBV6-2 or TRBV6-3 and TRBJ2-7, with TRBD2 matching over 8 bases. CDR3 length: 12 residues. V shed 10 bases, J shed 1 base, and the junction held 3 bases outside the gene matches. Germline CDR1 is MNHEY and CDR2 is SVGEGT. The CDR3 protein is CATAGGSYEQYF. The CDR3 region has the DNA TGTGCCACGGCGGGGGGATCCTACGAGCAGTACTTC.

The chain combines TRBV30 with TRBJ1-2, with D perhaps TRBD1 (6 bases). The germline V gene encodes CDR1 GTSNPN and CDR2 SVGIG (reference sequence). The V end was cut by 7 bases, the J end by 5 bases, with 17 bases between. The CDR3 has 13 residues. The chain's CDR3 is CAYRTVKGYGYTF. In DNA form, the CDR3 reads TGTGCCTACCGGACAGTCAAGGGATATGGCTACACCTTC.

The chain couples TRBV20-1 to TRBJ1-2; D is unclear. Trimming left V 6 bases short and J 1 base short, with 9 bases between. CDR1 and CDR2 (germline): DFQATT, SNEGSKA (reference sequence). The CDR3 has 12 amino acids. The CDR3 protein is CSATEGNYGYTF. DNA for the CDR3: TGCAGTGCCACCGAAGGTAACTATGGCTACACCTTC.

This clonotype came up once. The chain combines TRBV20-1 with TRBJ2-7, with D unresolved. The CDR3 length is 13 residues. Germline V gives CDR1 DFQATT, CDR2 SNEGSKA (reference sequence). The V and J ends lost 5 bases and 2 bases respectively, with 13 bases between them. CDR3 nucleotide sequence: TGCAGTGCTCCCCCACAGCCGGCCTACGAGCAGTACTTC. This translates into CSAPPQPAYEQYF.

The rearrangement links TRBV14 to TRBJ2-1, with D tentatively TRBD2 (5 bases). The CDR3 runs 14 residues. Trimming shortened V by 1 base and J by 8 bases, and 12 bases separated the two germline ends. CDR1 is SGHDN and CDR2 is FVKESK in the germline V gene. The CDR3 region is CASSQVGSGHEQFF. In DNA form, the CDR3 reads TGTGCCAGCAGCCAAGTCGGCAGCGGCCATGAGCAGTTCTTC.

The rearrangement uses TRBV20-1 and TRBJ1-1; 7 bases map to TRBD1. Trimming at V came to 3 bases and at J to 7 bases, leaving 5 bases not matched to a gene. Germline assignment: CDR1 DFQATT and CDR2 SNEGSKA (reference sequence). This CDR3 is 12 amino acids long. The CDR3 loop is CSARRQGYEAFF. CDR3 coding DNA: TGCAGTGCTAGGCGACAGGGTTATGAAGCTTTCTTT.